Each of the 20 T cell receptor beta chains below was sequenced from the same sample in a study of blood T cells in healthy people across ages. Using a J-beta primer mix together with a sample-barcoded 5' primer, a second PCR was run for roughly 6 to 11 cycles. Each CDR3 protein gets one entry after TCRdb re-called the 5' RACE reads with MiXCR. The sample consists of more than 650,000 distinct CDR3 sequences, 20% to 25% of them appearing once. The sample consisted of blood. Every receptor here comes from a man between 70 and 80 years old in good health.

The chain has TRBV7-3 and TRBJ2-3; weak D call: TRBD2 (5 bases). Trimming took 2 bases from V and 6 from J, leaving 12 bases between them. CDR3 length equals 14 residues. From germline, CDR1 is SGHTA and CDR2 FQGTGA. CDR3 coding DNA: TGTGCCAGCAGCTTAGGACTCCAGGCTGATACGCAGTATTTT. It translates to CASSLGLQADTQYF.

The V and J genes are TRBV7-2 and TRBJ2-3, with D unresolved. The CDR3 is made up of 16 amino acids. CDR1 and CDR2 (germline): SGHTA, FQGNSA. The V and J ends lost 4 bases and 4 bases respectively, with 18 bases between them. CDR3: CASSSEPGSSADTQYF. The CDR3 DNA reads as TGTGCCAGCAGCTCAGAACCAGGCAGCAGCGCAGATACGCAGTATTTT.

This CDR3 is CASNRDLSSYEQYF. For the CDR3, the DNA is TGTGCCAGCAACAGGGACTTAAGCTCCTACGAGCAGTACTTC. The gene calls are TRBV6-1 and TRBJ2-7; tentatively, D is TRBD1 or TRBD2 (6 bases each). Germline values: CDR1 MNHNS, CDR2 SASEGT. The CDR3 is 14 amino acids. V was pared by 7 bases and J by 0 bases, with 13 bases between.

This clonotype was seen a few times. The chain joins TRBV10-3 to TRBJ1-2, with D hard to call. The germline V gene encodes CDR1 ENHRY and CDR2 SYGVKD. Trimming removed 10 bases from V and 4 bases from J, with 16 bases in between. CDR3 length: 13 residues. This CDR3 reads CATWTDYTYGYTF. The CDR3 nucleotides are TGTGCCACATGGACGGATTACACCTATGGCTACACCTTC.

This clonotype was seen only a few times. The chain recombines TRBV20-1 with TRBJ2-1; no clear D gene. V dropped 5 bases and J dropped 3 bases, with 14 bases sitting between them. Looked up from germline, CDR1 is DFQATT and CDR2 is SNEGSKA (reference sequence). The CDR3 is 14 amino acids. As DNA, the CDR3 is TGCAGTGCTGACATCCCGGGTCGCTACAATGAGCAGTTCTTC. Translating it yields CSADIPGRYNEQFF.

This clonotype showed up many times. The V and J genes are TRBV6-6 and TRBJ1-6, with a possible D match to TRBD1 (5 bases). The CDR3 length is 16 residues. Germline loops: CDR1 MNHNY, CDR2 SVGAGI (reference sequence). V lost 7 bases and J lost 9, with 22 bases in between. CDR3 loop: CASNNPSGRPSSPLHF. The CDR3 region has the DNA TGTGCCAGCAACAACCCATCGGGACGGCCGAGTTCACCCCTCCACTTT.

This chain joins TRBV6-5 and TRBJ1-1; tentatively, D is TRBD1 (6 bases). This CDR3 is 14 amino acids long. Germline assignment: CDR1 MNHEY and CDR2 SVGAGI. V lost 5 bases and J lost 4, with 14 bases in between. CDR3 in amino acids: CASSRTPGATEAFF. The DNA of the CDR3 is TGTGCCAGCAGTAGAACTCCAGGGGCCACTGAAGCTTTCTTT.

This clonotype appeared a few times. The J gene is TRBJ2-7, the V gene TRBV11-2; unclear D gene. This CDR3 has 14 residues. Deletions cut 4 bases from V and 0 bases from J, with 10 bases between. Per the germline V gene, CDR1 is SGHAT and CDR2 is FQNNGV. This CDR3 is CASSYKRSSYEQYF. The CDR3 nucleotides are TGTGCCAGCAGCTATAAACGGAGCTCCTACGAGCAGTACTTC.

The V call is TRBV5-1, the J call TRBJ2-7; 7 bases match TRBD1. There are 16 residues in the CDR3. Trimming took 0 bases from V and 0 from J; bases not matched to a gene: 6. The germline V gene encodes CDR1 SGHRS and CDR2 YFSETQ. This CDR3 is CASSLARGPSSYEQYF. The CDR3 DNA follows: TGCGCCAGCAGCTTGGCGAGGGGGCCGAGCTCCTACGAGCAGTACTTC.

This clonotype turned up a few times. CDR3 in DNA: TGCAGCACATCCGGCCTCTATGGCTACACCTTC. This gives the protein CSTSGLYGYTF. V gene TRBV29-1 combines with J gene TRBJ1-2, with D unresolved. Germline V gene sequence: CDR1 SQVTM, CDR2 ANQGSEA. V was pared by 8 bases and J by 4 bases, with 11 bases between. The CDR3 loop spans 11 amino acids. Filled out from reference TRBV29-1 and TRBJ1-2, the complete variable domain reads SAVISQKPSRDICQRGTSLTIQCQVDSQVTMMFWYRQQPGQSLTLIATANQGSEATYESGFVIDKFPISRPNLTFSTLTVSNMSPEDSSIYLCSTSGLYGYTFGSGTRLTVV.

The chain carries TRBV11-2 and TRBJ2-1; 8 bases map to TRBD1. With V trimmed by 6 bases and J by 6 bases, 10 bases remained unmatched. The length of the CDR3 is 15 residues. Germline V gives CDR1 SGHAT, CDR2 FQNNGV. The CDR3 DNA reads as TGTGCCAGCAGACCAGACAGGGGTCGACGCAATGAGCAGTTCTTC. Encoded protein: CASRPDRGRRNEQFF.

The sample holds a few counts of this clonotype. J is TRBJ2-1 and V is TRBV28, with 11 bases that match TRBD1. The J call may not be correct, given that the DNA end is closer to TRBJ2-7. There are 15 residues in the CDR3. Per germline, CDR1 MDHEN and CDR2 SYDVKM. The CDR3 nucleotides are TGTGCCAGCAGTCCGGGACAGGGGGATTCCTACGAGCAGTACTTC. Translated, it gives CASSPGQGDSYEQYF.

This clonotype was seen a few times. The V call is TRBV20-1, the J call TRBJ1-2, with D perhaps TRBD1 (5 bases). The CDR3 runs to 13 residues. The ends were cut back, 6 bases at V and 2 bases at J, with 13 bases in the middle. Germline V gives CDR1 DFQATT, CDR2 SNEGSKA (reference sequence). The CDR3 bases are TGCAGTGCAAGTAACAGGCACAACTATGGCTACACCTTC. This sequence encodes CSASNRHNYGYTF.

The V gene is TRBV12-3 or TRBV12-4, the J gene TRBJ1-2; D possibly corresponds to TRBD1 (6 bases). This CDR3 comprises 16 residues. V lost 4 bases to trimming and J lost 5 bases, with 20 bases between them. CDR3 amino acids: CASSSLGHTGPYGYTF. The CDR3 DNA is TGTGCCAGCAGTTCCCTAGGCCACACAGGGCCATATGGCTACACCTTC.

This clonotype has more than one count but fewer than ten. Being one base from a much bigger clone, this may be a read error. The chain combines TRBV5-1 with TRBJ1-1; 10 nucleotides line up with TRBD1. CDR1 is SGHRS, CDR2 YFSETQ, per germline. The CDR3 is 17 residues long. The CDR3 DNA is TGCGCCAGCAGCTTGGGACAGGGGGCCCACATCAACACTGGAGCTTTCTTT. Residues: CASSLGQGAHINTGAFF. Drawing the rest from reference TRBV5-1 and TRBJ1-1, the complete variable domain is KAGVTQTPRYLIKTRGQQVTLSCSPISGHRSVSWYQQTPGQGLQFLFEYFSETQRNKGNFPGRFSGRQFSNSRSEMNVSTLELGDSALYLCASSLGQGAHINTGAFFGQGTRLTVV.

The chain has TRBV20-1 and TRBJ1-3; 7 bases map to TRBD1. Germline-derived CDR1 and CDR2 are DFQATT and SNEGSKA (reference sequence). There are 16 residues in the CDR3. The junction had 6 bases not matched to a gene; V was cut back by 1 base and J by 0 bases. CDR3 loop: CSARVLTGASGNTIYF. CDR3 nucleotide sequence: TGCAGTGCTAGAGTGCTAACAGGGGCCTCTGGAAACACCATATATTTT.

Many counts were recorded for this clonotype. The chain joins TRBV3-1 to TRBJ2-4; a possible D gene is TRBD2 (6 bases). V was cut by 4 bases and J by 0 bases, with 16 bases left in between. This CDR3 is 17 amino acids long. Germline V CDR1 and CDR2: LGHDT, YNNKEL (reference sequence). The CDR3 protein is CASSPGLGAGAKNIQYF. The CDR3 DNA follows: TGTGCCAGCAGCCCTGGACTGGGAGCGGGAGCCAAAAACATTCAGTACTTC.

This chain uses TRBV7-2 with TRBJ1-2, with a tentative D call TRBD1 (5 bases). Germline lookup yields CDR1 SGHTA and CDR2 FQGNSA. This CDR3 has 15 residues. Trimming removed 6 bases at V and 0 bases at J, with 14 bases between. CDR3 amino acids: CASSLPDSANYGYTF. The CDR3 DNA is TGTGCCAGCAGTTTACCTGACAGTGCTAACTATGGCTACACCTTC.

This chain uses TRBV29-1 with TRBJ2-2, with D perhaps assigned TRBD1 or TRBD2 (5 bases each). Per the germline V gene, CDR1 is SQVTM and CDR2 is ANQGSEA. V lost 7 bases to trimming and J lost 5 bases, with 11 bases between them. This CDR3 is built from 12 residues. The CDR3 DNA reads TGCAGCGCGGGACGGGGTACCGGGGAGCTGTTTTTT. Translated, it gives CSAGRGTGELFF.

The genes are TRBV5-5 and TRBJ1-3, with no clear D. Trimming shortened V by 2 bases and J by 0 bases, and 12 bases separated the two germline ends. CDR1 SGHKS and CDR2 YYEKEE come from the germline V gene (reference sequence). The CDR3 runs 16 residues. CDR3 DNA: TGTGCCAGCAGCTTCCGCCTTGAAATCTCTGGAAACACCATATATTTT. It yields the protein CASSFRLEISGNTIYF.